This T cell receptor beta chain is drawn from a study of technical replicates of blood from a few donors. The V gene's germline CDR1 is LNHNV and CDR2 YYDKDF (reference sequence). This CDR3 region has 14 residues. The junction had 1 base not matched to a gene; V was cut back by 0 bases and J by 5 bases. Here immunoSEQ multiplex PCR was the method, and the copy in TCRdb shows in-frame clones only, minus some. This table holds some 80,000 clones, about 96% found once. The chain carries TRBV15 and TRBJ1-2, with 9 bases lining up with TRBD1. The sequenced material came from T cells isolated from PBMCs. This TCR was recovered from a human donor in good health. CDR3 nucleotides: TGTGCCACCAGCAGAGAGACAGGGGGTTATGGCTACACCTTC. The encoded protein is CATSRETGGYGYTF.